This record concerns one T cell receptor (beta chain) sequence. There are many counts of this clonotype. What antigen it recognizes has not been identified. Base qualities were left out, and no much larger clone turns up one base away. Hyperthyroidism patients were newly diagnosed, with disease duration under 2 months, and aged 18 to 65 years. Exclusion was applied to patients with uncontrolled infections, other autoimmune diseases, pregnancy or lactation. Diagnoses were based on clinical symptoms, serum thyroxine and TRAb, thyroid ultrasound and orbital computed tomography. For progressor patients, blood was drawn at the first diagnosis of hyperthyroidism, before any ophthalmopathy symptoms had appeared. PBMCs were isolated from about 10 ml of fresh peripheral blood by Ficoll-Paque density gradient centrifugation. Progressor patients were defined as those initially diagnosed with Graves' hyperthyroidism in whom ophthalmopathy developed during follow-up. Trizol reagent was used to extract total RNA, and RNA quality was then checked on an Agilent 2100 Bioanalyzer.

The TCR beta CDR3 regions were amplified from the RNA transcripts. For the first round of RT-PCR on the TCR CDR3, the HTBI primer set was used together with the Qiagen OneStep RT-PCR kit. A second multiplex PCR round built the libraries, followed by size selection and purification. The libraries were sequenced on an Illumina HiSeq2000 using paired-end 100 bp reads. Turning to the authors' computational methods: SOAPnuke was used to process the raw data, removing reads that contained adapters or uncalled bases, had a mean Phred below 15, or lacked an exact match to the constant primer or identifier. High-quality paired reads were merged using COPE v1.2.5, and each unique nucleotide sequence was defined as a clonotype. Clonotypes were aligned to IMGT TRBV, TRBD and TRBJ reference segments using MiTCR v1.1. Analysis was restricted to V-J combinations with a frequency above 0.0001, which covered 99.2% of repertoires. A TCS score was defined as the ratio between F50 (clonal expansion) and ExV (chaos), using BLOSUM62-based TCRdist between CDR3 peptides within each V-J. Welch's t-statistics and random forest reduced around 510 V-J features to roughly 13, which were used in a naive Bayes classifier (R e1071). TCRdb passed the public sequencing reads through fastp at Q25 and MiXCR, retaining productive beta sequences. A single entry per CDR3 protein holds the most common genes and DNA from its merged rows. The V and J calls and clone size are TCRdb's, not the authors'. The sample contains about 720,000 distinct CDR3 sequences, about 17% of them found a single time. The top ten hold roughly a sixth of the sample.

The record originates from a study of T cells in Graves' hyperthyroidism and ophthalmopathy (dated by TCRdb to about 2019). Study-wide context: Peripheral blood was sampled at the time of initial diagnosis, prior to any treatment. The 95 to 100 discovery patients were randomly divided into training and test sets at a 7:3 ratio. Thyroid tissue and blood T-cell repertoires from six Graves' hyperthyroidism patients were also compared in the study. TCR Vbeta CDR3 sequencing of roughly 140 peripheral blood samples (approximately 44 ophthalmopathy, 75 to 80 hyperthyroidism and roughly 17 progressor patients) is reported in the paper. TCR V-J signatures able to tell the groups apart were searched for in a discovery cohort of 95 to 100 patients, of whom more than 40 had Graves' ophthalmopathy and about 60 had stable Graves' hyperthyroidism. Whether ophthalmopathy could be predicted prospectively was tested in an independent validation cohort made up of about 20 hyperthyroidism patients plus 17 patients who later progressed to ophthalmopathy. Once sampling was done, hyperthyroidism patients were given methimazole at a starting dose of 30 mg daily, whereas ophthalmopathy patients were given high-dose intravenous methylprednisolone. Results the study describes overall, beyond this receptor: No statistical method was used to set the sample size in advance, and investigators knew the group allocation. A 13 V-J signature model separated ophthalmopathy from stable hyperthyroidism, with 87.88% sensitivity and 81.08% specificity in cross-validation and 80%/75% in testing. Most expanded thyroid clonotypes (frequency above 0.001) were also found in blood, which suggests that blood repertoires may mirror thyroid immune responses. In validation, progression to ophthalmopathy was predicted by the model with 65% to 71% sensitivity and roughly 76% specificity, a median of about 6 months before onset.

Sequencing used blood. The TCR was taken from a woman aged 50 to 65 with Graves' hyperthyroidism that later progressed to Graves' ophthalmopathy.

The encoded CDR3 is CASSNWDRVDGYTF. The DNA is as follows: TGTGCCAGCAGCAATTGGGACAGGGTTGATGGCTACACCTTC. Rearrangement joined TRBV3-1 to TRBJ1-2, and 9 junctional nucleotides match TRBD1. The germline V gene (reference sequence) gives CDR1 as LGHDT and CDR2 as YNNKEL. V has 5 bases trimmed and J has 6 bases trimmed; junction bases matching no gene number 7. Inclusive of the bounding cysteine and phenylalanine, the CDR3 is 14 residues long. The retained sequence is limited to the CDR3, 42 bases, with the frame set at the first base.